This T cell receptor (beta chain) was found in a study of blood T cell repertoires in COVID-19 (dated by TCRdb to the early 2020s). General notes on the study: Samples from collaborators originated in the United States, Italy and Spain and spanned both the acute and convalescent phases of COVID-19. The material from the prospective study consisted of cDNA or gDNA derived from T cells, B-cell-depleted T cells, or PBMCs. The dataset comprised deeply sampled blood TCRbeta repertoires from subjects exposed to, actively infected with, or recovered from COVID-19. The repertoires were released in a freely available public database intended as a resource for research on the immune response to SARS-CoV-2. Samples were obtained from the ongoing ImmuneRACE study (first 160 participants) and from 1,200 or so subjects provided by 6 global collaborators. A de-identified subject ID, COVID-19 status, age in years and sex were almost always included in the sample metadata. Where HLA class I and class II types were available, the types were taken from metadata supplied by the sample provider, not from assay-based typing. What the authors observed across the whole study: The amount of clinical and demographic metadata varied by source and participant and was provided uncurated.

With regard to this clone: Its specific antigen is unknown. No per-base quality is available; no much larger clone lies one base away.

Whole blood was collected in K2EDTA tubes by collaborating institutions according to the institutions' own protocols. For TCRbeta analysis, collaborator samples were shipped as frozen whole blood, as isolated PBMCs, or as DNA extracted from either sample type. The immunoSEQ Assay, a bias-controlled multiplex PCR, was used to amplify TCRbeta CDR3 regions from genomic DNA. The study's processing was this. Nucleated cell counts per sample were estimated from amplification of reference gene primers within the assay. Sequence reads were collapsed and filtered to measure the absolute abundance of every unique TCRbeta CDR3 rearrangement. Productive Simpson clonality was computed per sample as the square root of Simpson's diversity index over productive rearrangements. This immuneACCESS table, as held by TCRdb, lists in-frame sequences with V and J called but not all clones. Of the missing ones, under half trace to an unresolved V gene in checked studies; the others have no known cause. V, J and clone size reflect that table, while D and trimming were determined from the DNA. The sample table shows approximately 360,000 clones, and 90% are seen once. The ten most abundant clones make up around 6.3% of the sample.

Trimming takes 5 bases off V and 7 bases off J; junction bases not matched to a gene: 13. The CDR3 spans 16 residues, from the cysteine through the phenylalanine. The entry retains the CDR3 DNA only, 48 bases that are in frame from base 1. From a lookup of the germline V gene (reference sequence), CDR1 and CDR2 are LNHDA and SQIVND. Sequencing was performed on peripheral blood. The rearranged chain carries TRBV19 and TRBJ2-1, and TRBD1 matches 8 of the central bases. This TCR was recovered from a man aged 18 to 30 with active or convalescent COVID-19. At the DNA level, the sequence is TGTGCCAGTAGTGTAACCGGGACAGGTAGTAGGAATGAGCAGTTCTTC. It specifies CASSVTGTGSRNEQFF.